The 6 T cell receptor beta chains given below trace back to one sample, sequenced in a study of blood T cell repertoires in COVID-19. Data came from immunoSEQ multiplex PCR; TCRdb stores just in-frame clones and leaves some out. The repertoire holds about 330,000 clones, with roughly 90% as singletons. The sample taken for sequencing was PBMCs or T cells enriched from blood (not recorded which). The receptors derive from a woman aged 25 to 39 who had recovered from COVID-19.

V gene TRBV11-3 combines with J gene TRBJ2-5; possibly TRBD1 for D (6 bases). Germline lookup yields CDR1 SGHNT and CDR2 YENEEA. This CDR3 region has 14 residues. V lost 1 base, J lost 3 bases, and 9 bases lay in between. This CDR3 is CASSLGQVKETQYF. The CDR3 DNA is TGTGCCAGCAGCTTAGGACAGGTTAAAGAGACCCAGTACTTC.

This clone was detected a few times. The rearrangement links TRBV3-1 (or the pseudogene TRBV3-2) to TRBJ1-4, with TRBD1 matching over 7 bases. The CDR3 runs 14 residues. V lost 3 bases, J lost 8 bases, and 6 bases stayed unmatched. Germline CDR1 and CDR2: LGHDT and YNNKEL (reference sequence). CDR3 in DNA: TGTGCCAGCAGCCATCAGGGGACAGCCGAAAAACTGTTTTTT. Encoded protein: CASSHQGTAEKLFF.

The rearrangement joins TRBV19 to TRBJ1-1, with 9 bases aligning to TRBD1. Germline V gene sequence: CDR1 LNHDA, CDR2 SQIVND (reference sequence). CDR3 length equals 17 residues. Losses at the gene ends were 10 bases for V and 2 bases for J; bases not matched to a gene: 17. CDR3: CATTKKQMGQGNTEAFF. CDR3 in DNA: TGTGCCACCACTAAAAAGCAAATGGGACAGGGCAACACTGAAGCTTTCTTT.

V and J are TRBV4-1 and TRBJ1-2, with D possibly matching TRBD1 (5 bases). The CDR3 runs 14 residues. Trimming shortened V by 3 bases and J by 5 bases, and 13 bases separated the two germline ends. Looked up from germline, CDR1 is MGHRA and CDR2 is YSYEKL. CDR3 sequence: CASSHSQGLYGYTF. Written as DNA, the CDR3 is TGCGCCAGCAGCCATTCCCAGGGTCTTTATGGCTACACCTTC.

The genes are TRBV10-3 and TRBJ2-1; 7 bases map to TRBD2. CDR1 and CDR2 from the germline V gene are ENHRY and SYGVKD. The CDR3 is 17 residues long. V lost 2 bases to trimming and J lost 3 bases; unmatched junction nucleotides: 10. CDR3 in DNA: TGTGCCATCAGTGAGCTGTCTAGCGGTAGTAGCTACAATGAGCAGTTCTTC. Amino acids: CAISELSSGSSYNEQFF.

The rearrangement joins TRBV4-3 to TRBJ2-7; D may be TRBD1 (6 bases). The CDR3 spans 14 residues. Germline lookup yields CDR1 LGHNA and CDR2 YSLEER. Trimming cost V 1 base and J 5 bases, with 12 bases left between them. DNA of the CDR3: TGCGCCAGCAGCCAAGCTCCAGGGGTCCACGAGCAGTACTTC. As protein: CASSQAPGVHEQYF.